This T cell receptor beta chain was recovered during a study of OX40 agonist ivuxolimab in advanced cancers. Study-level background: Dosing consisted of intravenous ivuxolimab at 0.01 to 10 mg/kg every 2 weeks.

The germline V and J ends were trimmed by 7 bases and 6 bases, with 13 bases remaining between them. Germline-derived CDR1 and CDR2 are LNHDA and SQIVND (reference sequence). The length of the CDR3 is 13 residues. Repertoires were generated with immunoSEQ multiplex PCR, while TCRdb's copy carries only in-frame clones and drops some. The sample includes 60,000 to 100,000 clones, over 85% of them seen just once. The receptor was isolated from an adult with an advanced solid tumor such as melanoma, head and neck, liver or kidney cancer. Sequencing used CD4+ or CD8+ T cells sorted from blood, obtained in a trial of the OX40 agonist ivuxolimab. This chain joins TRBV19 and TRBJ2-4; tentatively, D is TRBD1 or TRBD2 (6 bases each). This CDR3 is CASKGGFGNIQYF. The CDR3 coding sequence is TGTGCCAGTAAAGGGGGGTTTGGAAACATTCAGTACTTC.